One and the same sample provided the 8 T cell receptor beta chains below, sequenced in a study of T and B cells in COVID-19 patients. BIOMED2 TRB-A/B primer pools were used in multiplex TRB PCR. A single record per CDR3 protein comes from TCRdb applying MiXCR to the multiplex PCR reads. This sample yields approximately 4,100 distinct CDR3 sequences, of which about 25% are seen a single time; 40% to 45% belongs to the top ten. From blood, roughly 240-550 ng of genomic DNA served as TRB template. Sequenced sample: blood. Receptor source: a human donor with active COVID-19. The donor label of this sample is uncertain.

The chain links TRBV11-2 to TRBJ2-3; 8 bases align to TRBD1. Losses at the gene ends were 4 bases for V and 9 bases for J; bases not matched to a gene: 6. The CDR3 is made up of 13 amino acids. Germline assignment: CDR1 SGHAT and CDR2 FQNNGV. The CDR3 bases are TGTGCCAGCAGCTCCCAGGGGGCGCGGACGCAGTATTTT. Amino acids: CASSSQGARTQYF.

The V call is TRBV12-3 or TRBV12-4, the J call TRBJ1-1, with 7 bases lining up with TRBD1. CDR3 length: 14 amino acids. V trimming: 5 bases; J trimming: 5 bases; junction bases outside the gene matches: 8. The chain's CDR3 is CASSTQGVRTEAFF. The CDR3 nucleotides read TGTGCCAGCAGTACTCAGGGGGTGAGGACTGAAGCTTTCTTT.

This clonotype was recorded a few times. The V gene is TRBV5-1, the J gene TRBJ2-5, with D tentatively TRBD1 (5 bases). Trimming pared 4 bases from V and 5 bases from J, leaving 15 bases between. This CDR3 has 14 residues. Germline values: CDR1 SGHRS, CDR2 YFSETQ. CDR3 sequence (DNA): TGCGCCAGCAGCGCCTCTTGGGGCAGGGAGACCCAGTACTTC. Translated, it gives CASSASWGRETQYF.

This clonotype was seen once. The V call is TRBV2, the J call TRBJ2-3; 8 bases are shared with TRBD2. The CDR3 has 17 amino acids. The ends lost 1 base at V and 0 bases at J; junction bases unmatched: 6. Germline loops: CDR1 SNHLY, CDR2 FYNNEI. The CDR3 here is CASSEEVSGGSTDTQYF. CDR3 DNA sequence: TGTGCCAGCAGTGAAGAAGTCAGCGGGGGAAGCACAGATACGCAGTATTTT. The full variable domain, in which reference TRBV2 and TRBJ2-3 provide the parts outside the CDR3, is EPEVTQTPSHQVTQMGQEVILRCVPISNHLYFYWYRQILGQKVEFLVSFYNNEISEKSEIFDDQFSVERPDGSNFTLKIRSTKLEDSAMYFCASSEEVSGGSTDTQYFGPGTRLTVL.

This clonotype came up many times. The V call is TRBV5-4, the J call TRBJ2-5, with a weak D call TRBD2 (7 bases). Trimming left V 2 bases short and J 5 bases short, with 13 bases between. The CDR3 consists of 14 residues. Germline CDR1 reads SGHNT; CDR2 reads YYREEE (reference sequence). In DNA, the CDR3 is TGTGCCAGCAGCTTTAGGGGGGGCCGGGAGACCCAGTACTTC. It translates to CASSFRGGRETQYF. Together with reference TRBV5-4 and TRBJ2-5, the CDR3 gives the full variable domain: ETGVTQSPTHLIKTRGQQVTLRCSSQSGHNTVSWYQQALGQGPQFIFQYYREEENGRGNFPPRFSGLQFPNYSSELNVNALELDDSALYLCASSFRGGRETQYFGPGTRLLVL.

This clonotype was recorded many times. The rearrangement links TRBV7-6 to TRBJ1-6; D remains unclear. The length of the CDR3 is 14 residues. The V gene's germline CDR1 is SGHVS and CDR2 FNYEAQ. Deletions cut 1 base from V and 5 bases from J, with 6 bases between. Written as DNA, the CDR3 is TGTGCCAGCAGCTTAGGCGGCGATAATTCACCCCTCCACTTT. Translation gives CASSLGGDNSPLHF.

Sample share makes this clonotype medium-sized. This CDR3 is CSVIQGNTEAFF. In DNA form, the CDR3 reads TGCAGCGTTATACAGGGGAACACTGAAGCTTTCTTT. V is TRBV29-1 and J is TRBJ1-1; possible D gene TRBD1, 6 bases. CDR1 is SQVTM, CDR2 ANQGSEA, per germline. V was trimmed by 5 bases and J by 1 base, leaving 8 bases between them. The CDR3 is made up of 12 amino acids. Full variable domain (outside the CDR3, taken from reference TRBV29-1 and TRBJ1-1): SAVISQKPSRDICQRGTSLTIQCQVDSQVTMMFWYRQQPGQSLTLIATANQGSEATYESGFVIDKFPISRPNLTFSTLTVSNMSPEDSSIYLCSVIQGNTEAFFGQGTRLTVV.

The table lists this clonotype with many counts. This chain's CDR3 is CASSPRTGLEETQYF. In DNA form, the CDR3 reads TGTGCCAGCAGCCCTCGGACAGGGCTGGAAGAGACCCAGTACTTC. This sequence joins TRBV5-4 and TRBJ2-5, with 8 bases that match TRBD1. Germline trimming cut 4 bases from V and 3 bases from J; bases unmatched to any gene: 8. This CDR3 comprises 15 residues. The germline V gene encodes CDR1 SGHNT and CDR2 YYREEE (reference sequence).